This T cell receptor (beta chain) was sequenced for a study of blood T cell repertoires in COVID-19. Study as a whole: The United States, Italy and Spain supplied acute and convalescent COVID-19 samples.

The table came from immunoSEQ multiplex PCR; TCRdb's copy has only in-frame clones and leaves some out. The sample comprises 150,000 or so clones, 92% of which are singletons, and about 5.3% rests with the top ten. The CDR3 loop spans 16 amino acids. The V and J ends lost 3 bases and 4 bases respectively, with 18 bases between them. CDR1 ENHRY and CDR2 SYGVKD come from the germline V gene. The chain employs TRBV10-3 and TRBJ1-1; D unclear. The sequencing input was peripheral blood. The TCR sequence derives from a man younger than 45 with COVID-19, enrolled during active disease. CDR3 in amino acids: CAISDSGGTLGTEAFF. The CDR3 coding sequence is TGTGCCATCAGTGACTCGGGAGGCACCCTGGGCACTGAAGCTTTCTTT.